The 32 T cell receptor beta chains listed next were all sequenced from one sample in a study of blood T cell repertoires in COVID-19. Clones were sequenced by immunoSEQ multiplex PCR, and TCRdb holds only the in-frame ones, with some missing. The sample has 250,000 to 350,000 clones; more than 70% are singletons. The sample taken for sequencing was PBMCs or T cells enriched from blood (not recorded which). The receptors were gathered from an older woman in a cohort exposed to, infected with or recovered from COVID-19 (not recorded which).

The V call is TRBV19, the J call TRBJ1-5; D is possibly TRBD1 (5 bases). Trimming took off 7 bases at V and 2 bases at J, with 24 bases between the two ends. Per germline, CDR1 LNHDA and CDR2 SQIVND (reference sequence). The CDR3 covers 18 residues. CDR3 amino acids: CASTPRRGSPRGNQPQHF. DNA of the CDR3: TGTGCCAGTACCCCCAGACGGGGGTCACCAAGGGGCAATCAGCCCCAGCATTTT. Supplemented by reference TRBV19 and TRBJ1-5, the full variable domain reads DGGITQSPKYLFRKEGQNVTLSCEQNLNHDAMYWYRQDPGQGLRLIYYSQIVNDFQKGDIAEGYSVSREKKESFPLTVTSAQKNPTAFYLCASTPRRGSPRGNQPQHFGDGTRLSIL.

This rearrangement joins TRBV29-1 to TRBJ2-7, with D uncertain. This CDR3 contains 13 residues. Germline loops: CDR1 SQVTM, CDR2 ANQGSEA. The ends were cut back, 6 bases at V and 0 bases at J, with 12 bases in the middle. CDR3 residues: CSVKSGSSYEQYF. The CDR3 nucleotides are TGCAGCGTGAAATCCGGGTCCTCCTACGAGCAGTACTTC.

The chain links TRBV4-2 to TRBJ1-6; 7 nucleotides match TRBD1. CDR3 length equals 14 residues. Looked up from germline, CDR1 is LGHNA and CDR2 is YNFKEQ. V was pared by 6 bases and J by 7 bases, with 6 bases of the junction left unmatched. The chain's CDR3 is CASSEGAGNSPLHF. The CDR3 coding sequence is TGTGCCAGCAGTGAGGGGGCGGGGAATTCACCCCTCCACTTT.

This clone was observed once. The chain has TRBV10-2 and TRBJ2-7; TRBD2 matches at 7 bases. The V and J ends lost 7 bases and 3 bases, in that order; junction bases with no gene match: 6. CDR1 and CDR2 (germline): WSHSY, SAAADI. The CDR3 is 13 residues long. In nucleotides, the CDR3 is TGCGCCAGCACACTAGCGTACAACTACGAGCAGTACTTC. The encoded protein is CASTLAYNYEQYF.

The chain uses TRBV7-3 and TRBJ2-3; 13 bases match TRBD2. The CDR3 has 18 residues. Germline V lookup: CDR1 SGHTA, CDR2 FQGTGA. V gave up 4 bases and J gave up 2 bases; unmatched junction bases: 9. Here the CDR3 DNA reads TGTGCCAGCAGCTCCGGACTAGCGGGAGTACGTGACACAGATACGCAGTATTTT. Protein product: CASSSGLAGVRDTDTQYF.

The CDR3 DNA reads as TGTGCCAGCAGTCAAAGAGGGTCCCTCCAGCCCCAGCATTTT. It is translated as CASSQRGSLQPQHF. The V and J genes are TRBV7-2 and TRBJ1-5; D is unclear. The CDR3 contains 14 residues. Germline V gene lookup returns CDR1 SGHTA and CDR2 FQGNSA. Trimming removed 6 bases at V and 7 bases at J, with 16 bases between.

V gene TRBV30 combines with J gene TRBJ1-2, with D unresolved. Germline assignment: CDR1 GTSNPN and CDR2 SVGIG (reference sequence). The CDR3 covers 12 residues. The V end was cut by 3 bases, the J end by 2 bases, with 7 bases between. CDR3 DNA sequence: TGTGCCTGGAGGCCACAAAACTATGGCTACACCTTC. Translating it yields CAWRPQNYGYTF.

The chain joins TRBV2 to TRBJ2-1, with TRBD1 matching over 7 bases. Germline CDR1 and CDR2: SNHLY and FYNNEI. Unmatched junction bases numbered 6, after V lost 7 bases and J lost 0 bases. The CDR3 loop spans 15 amino acids. The CDR3: CASINPGGSYNEQFF. CDR3 bases: TGTGCCAGCATCAACCCAGGGGGCTCCTACAATGAGCAGTTCTTC.

The chain couples TRBV9 to TRBJ1-5, with a weak D call TRBD1 (5 bases). Trimming left V 0 bases short and J 5 bases short, with 12 bases between. The V gene's germline CDR1 is SGDLS and CDR2 YYNGEE. CDR3 length equals 15 residues. The CDR3 is CASSVDPQGDQPQHF. The DNA for the CDR3 is TGTGCCAGCAGCGTAGACCCACAAGGGGATCAGCCCCAGCATTTT.

This CDR3 is CASRDPGDNEQFF. The CDR3 region has the DNA TGTGCCAGCCGAGATCCCGGGGACAATGAGCAGTTCTTC. The chain recombines TRBV13 with TRBJ2-1, with TRBD2 as a possible D gene (5 bases). Between the trimmed V and J ends, which lost 8 bases and 5 bases, there was a span of 13 bases. Germline CDR1 PRHDT, CDR2 FYEKMQ (reference sequence). This CDR3 region has 13 residues.

V usage is TRBV24-1 and J usage is TRBJ2-5; D might be TRBD1 (6 bases). V was trimmed by 3 bases and J by 0 bases, leaving 28 bases between them. The V gene's germline CDR1 is KGHDR and CDR2 SFDVKD. This CDR3 is built from 21 residues. CDR3 DNA sequence: TGTGCCACCAGTGATACCTTAAATCCAGGGGATCCTGGCGGGTACCAAGAGACCCAGTACTTC. As protein: CATSDTLNPGDPGGYQETQYF.

The chain uses TRBV28 and TRBJ1-5; TRBD1 is a possible D gene (6 bases). V was trimmed by 7 bases and J by 4 bases, leaving 11 bases between them. Germline CDR1 MDHEN, CDR2 SYDVKM. This CDR3 is built from 13 residues. In DNA form, the CDR3 reads TGTGCCAGCAAAAAGGGACAAAATCAGCCCCAGCATTTT. Protein: CASKKGQNQPQHF.

The CDR3 DNA reads as TGTGCCAGCACCTCCCTACCAGGCGATGAGCAGTTCTTC. Protein sequence: CASTSLPGDEQFF. V gene TRBV2 combines with J gene TRBJ2-1; D is unclear. The CDR3 has 13 residues. The germline V gene has CDR1 SNHLY and CDR2 FYNNEI. With 7 bases removed from V and 8 bases from J, the gap between germline ends came to 15 bases. Complete variable domain (other parts from reference TRBV2 and TRBJ2-1): EPEVTQTPSHQVTQMGQEVILRCVPISNHLYFYWYRQILGQKVEFLVSFYNNEISEKSEIFDDQFSVERPDGSNFTLKIRSTKLEDSAMYFCASTSLPGDEQFFGPGTRLTVL.

This sequence joins TRBV6-5 and TRBJ2-2; 8 bases are a match to TRBD1. V was clipped by 6 bases and J by 1 base; unmatched bases: 4. This CDR3 has 15 residues. Germline loops: CDR1 MNHEY, CDR2 SVGAGI. Here the CDR3 DNA reads TGTGCCAGCAGATTTGACAGGGGGAACACCGGGGAGCTGTTTTTT. Residues: CASRFDRGNTGELFF.

The rearrangement links TRBV19 to TRBJ1-4, with D tentatively TRBD1 (6 bases). Trimming removed 5 bases from V and 2 bases from J, with 12 bases in between. This CDR3 is 15 amino acids long. Germline CDR1 is LNHDA and CDR2 is SQIVND (reference sequence). For the CDR3, the DNA is TGTGCCAGTAGTTCACAGGGAAAGACTAATGAAAAACTGTTTTTT. Translation gives CASSSQGKTNEKLFF.

V is TRBV6-5 and J is TRBJ2-1; 13 bases fit TRBD2. The ends lost 4 bases at V and 8 bases at J; junction bases unmatched: 8. The CDR3 is 16 amino acids. The germline gives CDR1 MNHEY, CDR2 SVGAGI. The CDR3 sequence is CASSSLGLAGVHEQFF. CDR3 bases: TGTGCCAGCAGTTCCCTAGGACTAGCGGGAGTTCATGAGCAGTTCTTC.

The chain carries TRBV20-1 and TRBJ2-7; 8 bases line up with TRBD2. Looked up from germline, CDR1 is DFQATT and CDR2 is SNEGSKA (reference sequence). Unmatched junction bases numbered 11, after V lost 3 bases and J lost 7 bases. CDR3 length equals 14 residues. The CDR3, as DNA: TGCAGTGCTAGTTCGGGGACTAGACGGCGGGAGCAGTACTTC. The encoded protein is CSASSGTRRREQYF.

The chain links TRBV2 to TRBJ1-2, with 8 bases lining up with TRBD1. The germline gives CDR1 SNHLY, CDR2 FYNNEI. J gave up 13 bases and V 4 bases, and 8 bases lay outside the gene matches. This CDR3 contains 12 residues. CDR3 DNA: TGTGCCAGCAGTGCCGGGACAGGCTTCCTCACCTTC. As protein: CASSAGTGFLTF.

This chain connects TRBV7-2 to TRBJ2-1; the match to TRBD2 covers 12 bases. The CDR3 has 17 amino acids. The V gene's germline CDR1 is SGHTA and CDR2 FQGNSA. The V segment lost 1 base and the J segment 8 bases; nucleotides outside the gene matches: 9. The CDR3 nucleotides are TGTGCCAGCAGCTTAGTGGGTTACGCTAGCGGGAGGGATGAGCAGTTCTTC. Its translation: CASSLVGYASGRDEQFF.

The chain is built from TRBV28 and TRBJ2-7; perhaps TRBD2 as D (6 bases). The CDR3 is 14 residues long. Germline V gives CDR1 MDHEN, CDR2 SYDVKM. V dropped 4 bases and J dropped 3 bases, with 13 bases sitting between them. The CDR3 region is CASSSTGLHYEQYF. The DNA of the CDR3 is TGTGCCAGCAGTTCGACGGGACTCCACTACGAGCAGTACTTC.

The V call is TRBV5-1, the J call TRBJ2-2, with D maybe TRBD2 (6 bases). The germline V and J ends were trimmed by 3 bases and 5 bases, with 14 bases remaining between them. The CDR3 has 15 amino acids. Germline V lookup: CDR1 SGHRS, CDR2 YFSETQ. The CDR3 DNA reads as TGCGCCAGCAGCTCCTGGAGGGCCTTAACCGGGGAGCTGTTTTTT. Its translation is CASSSWRALTGELFF.

The genes are TRBV3-1 (or the pseudogene TRBV3-2) and TRBJ1-5, with TRBD1 identical over 8 bases. The trim removed 4 bases at V and 4 bases at J, leaving 3 bases unmatched. The CDR3 has 14 amino acids. Germline V gene sequence: CDR1 LGHDT, CDR2 YNNKEL (reference sequence). CDR3 DNA: TGTGCCAGCAGCCCTTGGACAGGGAATCAGCCCCAGCATTTT. It specifies CASSPWTGNQPQHF.

The table lists this clone with a count of one. The chain recombines TRBV7-2 with TRBJ2-5; a weak D match, TRBD1 (7 bases). Germline lookup yields CDR1 SGHTA and CDR2 FQGNSA. V was pared by 3 bases and J by 5 bases, with 19 bases between. The CDR3 consists of 16 residues. CDR3 coding DNA: TGTGCCAGCAGCTTTTCGGGACTCAGGGGGGCGGAGACCCAGTACTTC. This codes for CASSFSGLRGAETQYF.

The V and J genes are TRBV5-1 and TRBJ2-3; 8 bases match TRBD2. Germline V lookup: CDR1 SGHRS, CDR2 YFSETQ. J lost 6 bases, V lost 4 bases, and 10 bases had no gene match. This CDR3 has 15 residues. The CDR3 spells CASSHGGLESDTQYF. CDR3 in DNA: TGCGCCAGCAGCCATGGGGGACTAGAAAGCGATACGCAGTATTTT.

The chain employs TRBV6-2 or TRBV6-3 and TRBJ2-7, with D unclear. Germline V gene data show CDR1 as MNHEY and CDR2 as SVGEGT. The CDR3 contains 15 residues. Trimming took 5 bases from V and 2 from J, leaving 16 bases between them. CDR3 coding DNA: TGTGCCAGCAGTGTATTTTCAGCGTCCGCCTACGAGCAGTACTTC. It encodes CASSVFSASAYEQYF.

The CDR3 DNA reads TGTGCCAGCAGCTTTCAAGCAGGCATGAACACTGAAGCTTTCTTT. Translation: CASSFQAGMNTEAFF. The rearrangement links TRBV13 to TRBJ1-1; D remains ambiguous. CDR1 is PRHDT and CDR2 is FYEKMQ in the germline V gene (reference sequence). The CDR3 sequence is 15 residues long. V lost 3 bases, J lost 0 bases, and 11 bases lay in between.

The rearrangement uses TRBV7-9 and TRBJ1-6; a weak D match, TRBD1 (5 bases). The CDR3 loop spans 13 amino acids. The ends were cut back, 3 bases at V and 7 bases at J, with 7 bases in the middle. Germline-derived CDR1 and CDR2 are SEHNR and FQNEAQ (reference sequence). CDR3 sequence (DNA): TGTGCCAGCAGCTTGACAGCAAATTCACCCCTCCACTTT. The encoded protein is CASSLTANSPLHF.

V usage is TRBV2 and J usage is TRBJ2-5; D might be TRBD2 (6 bases). V dropped 6 bases and J dropped 5 bases, with 13 bases sitting between them. Per germline, CDR1 SNHLY and CDR2 FYNNEI. CDR3 length equals 13 residues. The DNA for the CDR3 is TGTGCCAGCAGGAGGGAGGTTGGGGAGACCCAGTACTTC. It encodes CASRREVGETQYF.

The gene calls are TRBV5-1 and TRBJ2-1, with unresolved D. Germline CDR1 and CDR2: SGHRS and YFSETQ. V lost 6 bases to trimming and J lost 9 bases, with 19 bases between them. This CDR3 contains 14 residues. The CDR3 loop reads CASTLGPGTGEQFF. Here the CDR3 DNA reads TGCGCCAGCACCCTTGGTCCGGGTACGGGTGAGCAGTTCTTC.

The count of this clone is one. The chain joins TRBV20-1 to TRBJ2-4, with D possibly being TRBD2 (5 bases). Per germline, CDR1 DFQATT and CDR2 SNEGSKA (reference sequence). V shed 5 bases and J shed 9 bases, with 11 bases lying between them. The CDR3 is made up of 11 amino acids. The CDR3 nucleotides read TGCAGTGCTGTCCCCGCGGGCATTCAGTACTTC. Protein sequence: CSAVPAGIQYF.

The rearrangement links TRBV19 to TRBJ2-1; 9 bases are a match to TRBD2. CDR3 length: 15 residues. Per germline, CDR1 LNHDA and CDR2 SQIVND (reference sequence). Germline trimming cut 5 bases from V and 1 base from J; bases unmatched to any gene: 3. The CDR3 DNA follows: TGTGCCAGTAGTGTAGCGGGAGAGTCCTACAATGAGCAGTTCTTC. This gives the protein CASSVAGESYNEQFF.

This chain uses TRBV27 with TRBJ2-5; D perhaps matches TRBD2 (7 bases). Germline V gene lookup returns CDR1 MNHEY and CDR2 SMNVEV (reference sequence). This CDR3 is built from 16 residues. Trimming pared 1 base from V and 5 bases from J, leaving 17 bases between. CDR3 nucleotides: TGTGCCAGCAGTTTATTTCCTAGCGGAGGGGGGGAGACCCAGTACTTC. It translates to CASSLFPSGGGETQYF.